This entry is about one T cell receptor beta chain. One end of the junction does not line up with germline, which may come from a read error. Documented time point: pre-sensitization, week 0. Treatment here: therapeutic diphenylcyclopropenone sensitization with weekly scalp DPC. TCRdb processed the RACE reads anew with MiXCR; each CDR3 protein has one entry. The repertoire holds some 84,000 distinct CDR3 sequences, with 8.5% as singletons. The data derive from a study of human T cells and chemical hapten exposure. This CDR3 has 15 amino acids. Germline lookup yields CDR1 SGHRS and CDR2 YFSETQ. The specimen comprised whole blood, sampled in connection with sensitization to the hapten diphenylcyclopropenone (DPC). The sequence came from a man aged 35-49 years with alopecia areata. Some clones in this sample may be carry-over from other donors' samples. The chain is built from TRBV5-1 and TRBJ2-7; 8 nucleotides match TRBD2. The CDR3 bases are TGCGCCAGAAGCTGGACCACGGGAGGGCAGGGGGAGCAGTACTTC. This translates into CARSWTTGGQGEQYF.